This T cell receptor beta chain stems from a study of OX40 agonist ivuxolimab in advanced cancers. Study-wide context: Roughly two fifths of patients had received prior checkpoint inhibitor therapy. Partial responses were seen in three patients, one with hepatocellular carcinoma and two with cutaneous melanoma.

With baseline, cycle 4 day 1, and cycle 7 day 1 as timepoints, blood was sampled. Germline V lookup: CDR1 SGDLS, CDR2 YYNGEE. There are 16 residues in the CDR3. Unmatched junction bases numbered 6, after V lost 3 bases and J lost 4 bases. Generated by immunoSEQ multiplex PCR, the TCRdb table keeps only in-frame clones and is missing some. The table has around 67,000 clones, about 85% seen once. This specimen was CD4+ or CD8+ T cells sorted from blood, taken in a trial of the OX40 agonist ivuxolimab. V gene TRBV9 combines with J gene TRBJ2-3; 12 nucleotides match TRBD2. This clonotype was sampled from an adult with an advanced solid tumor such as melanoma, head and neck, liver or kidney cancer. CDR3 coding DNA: TGTGCCAGCAGCGCCCCTAGCGGGAGGGCCTCAGATACGCAGTATTTT. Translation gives CASSAPSGRASDTQYF.